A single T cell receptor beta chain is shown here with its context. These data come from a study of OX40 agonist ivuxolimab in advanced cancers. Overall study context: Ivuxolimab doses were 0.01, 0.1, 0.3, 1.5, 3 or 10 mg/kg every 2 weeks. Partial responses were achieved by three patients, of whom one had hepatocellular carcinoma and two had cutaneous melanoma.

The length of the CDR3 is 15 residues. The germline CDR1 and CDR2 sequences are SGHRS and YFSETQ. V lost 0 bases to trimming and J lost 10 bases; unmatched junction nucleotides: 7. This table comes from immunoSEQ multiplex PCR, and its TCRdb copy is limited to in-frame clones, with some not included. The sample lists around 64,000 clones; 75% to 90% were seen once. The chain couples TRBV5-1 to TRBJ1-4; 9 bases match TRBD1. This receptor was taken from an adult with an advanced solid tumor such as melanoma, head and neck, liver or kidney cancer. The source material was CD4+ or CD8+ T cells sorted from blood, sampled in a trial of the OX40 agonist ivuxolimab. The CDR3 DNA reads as TGCGCCAGCAGCTTGGATGGGACAGGGCAATCAAAACTGTTTTTT. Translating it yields CASSLDGTGQSKLFF.